This T cell receptor beta chain was found in a study of human T cells and chemical hapten exposure. Study overall: Sensitization applied 2% DPC to approximately 2 cm by approximately 2 cm of upper inner arm skin. Overall study results and limits: Expanded TCRs grouped into significantly more large CDR3 similarity clusters than controls produced. TCRs at high frequency, those above 1 in 1000, did not change with DPC sensitization.

This clonotype showed up just a few times. Antigen: not known. This sample's time point: patch test 1, 2 weeks after DPC sensitization. Treatment noted: therapeutic diphenylcyclopropenone sensitization with weekly scalp DPC. CDR1 is MNHEY and CDR2 is SMNVEV in the germline V gene (reference sequence). The CDR3 length is 17 residues. J was trimmed by 5 bases and V by 0 bases; bases with no gene match: 6. The library tagged each cDNA molecule with unique molecular identifiers. MiXCR, run by TCRdb on the RACE reads, gives a single entry per CDR3 protein. Of 74,000 or so distinct CDR3 sequences listed, over 9.5% are singletons.

Here the sequenced sample was whole blood, taken in connection with sensitization to the hapten diphenylcyclopropenone (DPC). This receptor was obtained from a woman aged 55-69 years with alopecia areata. Some clones in this sample may be carry-over from other donors' samples. The chain carries TRBV27 and TRBJ2-2; 10 bases are shared with TRBD1. This chain's CDR3 is CASSLSKGTGATGELFF. The DNA of the CDR3 is TGTGCCAGCAGTTTATCGAAAGGGACAGGGGCAACCGGGGAGCTGTTTTTT.